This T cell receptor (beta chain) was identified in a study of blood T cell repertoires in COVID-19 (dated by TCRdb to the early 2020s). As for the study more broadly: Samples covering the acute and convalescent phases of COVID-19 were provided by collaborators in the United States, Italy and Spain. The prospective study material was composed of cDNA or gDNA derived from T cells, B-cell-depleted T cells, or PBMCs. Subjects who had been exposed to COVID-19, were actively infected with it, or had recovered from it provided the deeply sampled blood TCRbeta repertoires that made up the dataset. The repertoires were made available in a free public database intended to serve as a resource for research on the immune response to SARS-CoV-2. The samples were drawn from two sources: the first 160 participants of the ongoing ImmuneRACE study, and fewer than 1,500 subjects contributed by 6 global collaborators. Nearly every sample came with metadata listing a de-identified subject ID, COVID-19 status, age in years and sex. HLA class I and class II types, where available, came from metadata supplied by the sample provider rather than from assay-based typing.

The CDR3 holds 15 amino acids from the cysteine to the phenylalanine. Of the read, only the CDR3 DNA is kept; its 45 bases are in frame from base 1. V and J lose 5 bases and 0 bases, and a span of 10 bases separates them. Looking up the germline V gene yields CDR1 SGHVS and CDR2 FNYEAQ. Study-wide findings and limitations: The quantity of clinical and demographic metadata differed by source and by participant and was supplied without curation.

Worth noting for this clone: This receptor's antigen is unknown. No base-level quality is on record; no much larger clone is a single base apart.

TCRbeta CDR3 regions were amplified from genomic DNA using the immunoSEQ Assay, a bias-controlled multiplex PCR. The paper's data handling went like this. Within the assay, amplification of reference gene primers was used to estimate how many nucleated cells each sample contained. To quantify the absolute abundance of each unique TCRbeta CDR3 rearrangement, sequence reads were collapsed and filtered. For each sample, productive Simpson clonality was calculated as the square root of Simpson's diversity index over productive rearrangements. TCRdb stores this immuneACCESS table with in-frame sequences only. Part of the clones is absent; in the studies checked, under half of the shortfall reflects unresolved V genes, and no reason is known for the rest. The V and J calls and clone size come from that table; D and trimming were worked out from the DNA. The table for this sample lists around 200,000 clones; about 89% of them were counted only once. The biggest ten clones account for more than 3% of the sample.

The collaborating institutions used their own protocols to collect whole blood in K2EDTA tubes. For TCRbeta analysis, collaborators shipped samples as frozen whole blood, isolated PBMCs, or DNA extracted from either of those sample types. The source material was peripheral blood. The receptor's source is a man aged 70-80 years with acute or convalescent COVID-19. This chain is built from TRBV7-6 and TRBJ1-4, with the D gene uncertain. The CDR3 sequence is CASSGRETTNEKLFF. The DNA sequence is TGTGCCAGCAGCGGTCGGGAAACAACTAATGAAAAACTGTTTTTT.